The 21 T cell receptor beta chains below were found in one sample sequenced in a study of CD8 T cells in Susac syndrome. RNA was extracted with the RNeasy kit, and a quantity of roughly 0.5 to 1 ug was reverse transcribed using random hexamers. TCRdb processed the immunoSEQ multiplex PCR reads anew with MiXCR; each CDR3 protein has one entry. The repertoire has 150,000 to 200,000 distinct CDR3 sequences, 85% to 95% of them found once; the top ten carry over 0.08%. Sequencing used CD4+ T cells from PBMCs. The receptors come from a human donor with multiple sclerosis.

This chain links TRBV12-3 or TRBV12-4 with TRBJ1-2, with D maybe TRBD1 (5 bases). CDR3 size: 17 residues. Trimming shortened V by 4 bases and J by 5 bases, and 23 bases separated the two germline ends. Here the CDR3 DNA reads TGTGCCAGCAGTTCACCCTCCGGACAAAGGGTCCGGTATGGCTACACCTTC. Translation: CASSSPSGQRVRYGYTF.

The V gene is TRBV7-9, the J gene TRBJ2-5, with TRBD1 as a possible D gene (6 bases). The germline CDR1 and CDR2 sequences are SEHNR and FQNEAQ (reference sequence). Trimming stripped 1 base from V and 5 bases from J, with 14 bases between. CDR3 length: 15 residues. The CDR3 nucleotides read TGTGCCAGCAGCTTAGGGCAACAGGGATACGAGACCCAGTACTTC. As protein: CASSLGQQGYETQYF.

The rearrangement joins TRBV6-1 to TRBJ2-7, with D perhaps matching TRBD1 (5 bases). The CDR3 is made up of 15 amino acids. Germline V gene sequence: CDR1 MNHNS, CDR2 SASEGT. Trimming took 5 bases from V and 0 from J, leaving 14 bases between them. The CDR3 coding sequence is TGTGCCAGCAGTCTACAGGTCTCGGGCTCCTACGAGCAGTACTTC. Its protein is CASSLQVSGSYEQYF.

The V gene is TRBV7-2, the J gene TRBJ2-3, with 8 bases identical to TRBD2. V lost 5 bases to trimming and J lost 5 bases; unmatched junction nucleotides: 12. The CDR3 extends over 16 amino acids. Germline V gene sequence: CDR1 SGHTA, CDR2 FQGNSA. In nucleotides, the CDR3 is TGTGCCAGCAGCCAGAGGGGACTAGGGCTGAGAGATACGCAGTATTTT. It codes for CASSQRGLGLRDTQYF.

This clonotype was counted between two and nine times. The rearrangement links TRBV7-9 to TRBJ1-4, with 9 nucleotides matching TRBD1. V trimming: 4 bases; J trimming: 7 bases; junction bases outside the gene matches: 1. Per the germline V gene, CDR1 is SEHNR and CDR2 is FQNEAQ (reference sequence). This CDR3 has 13 residues. CDR3 sequence reads: CASSSGQGEKLFF. The CDR3 bases are TGTGCCAGCAGCTCGGGACAGGGTGAAAAACTGTTTTTT.

The chain employs TRBV28 and TRBJ2-7; the D is unclear. V was shortened by 2 bases and J by 0 bases, with 5 bases between the two germline ends. The germline V gene has CDR1 MDHEN and CDR2 SYDVKM. The CDR3 runs 13 residues. CDR3 amino acids: CASSLPHSYEQYF. The CDR3 region has the DNA TGTGCCAGCAGTTTACCGCACTCCTACGAGCAGTACTTC.

V and J are TRBV24-1 and TRBJ2-7; 7 bases line up with TRBD2. Germline V CDR1 and CDR2: KGHDR, SFDVKD. CDR3 length equals 18 residues. V was clipped by 5 bases and J by 0 bases; unmatched bases: 15. CDR3: CATSGRSGSGDSSYEQYF. The CDR3 DNA follows: TGTGCCACCAGTGGGCGAAGCGGAAGCGGGGATAGCTCCTACGAGCAGTACTTC.

This chain connects TRBV20-1 to TRBJ1-5; tentatively, D is TRBD1 (5 bases). This CDR3 comprises 13 residues. Per germline, CDR1 DFQATT and CDR2 SNEGSKA (reference sequence). The V and J ends lost 5 bases and 3 bases respectively, with 11 bases between them. The CDR3 reads CSASPGLNQPQHF. Here the CDR3 DNA reads TGCAGTGCTTCTCCGGGGCTCAATCAGCCCCAGCATTTT.

The chain has TRBV9 and TRBJ2-6; 10 bases are shared with TRBD2. The CDR3 is 18 amino acids. Germline CDR1 reads SGDLS; CDR2 reads YYNGEE. V was clipped by 0 bases and J by 3 bases; unmatched bases: 6. The DNA of the CDR3 is TGTGCCAGCAGCGTAGACAGCGGGGGGGCCTATGGGGCCAACGTCCTGACTTTC. This encodes CASSVDSGGAYGANVLTF.

The V and J genes are TRBV4-1 and TRBJ1-2; D is ambiguous. Trimming cost V 1 base and J 2 bases, with 11 bases left between them. The CDR3 has 15 amino acids. Germline V gene lookup returns CDR1 MGHRA and CDR2 YSYEKL. The CDR3: CASSQVPDSNYGYTF. The CDR3 nucleotides are TGCGCCAGCAGCCAAGTCCCGGACTCAAACTATGGCTACACCTTC.

This chain uses TRBV7-2 with TRBJ1-1, with 7 bases aligning to TRBD1. Germline CDR1 SGHTA, CDR2 FQGNSA. The CDR3 loop spans 16 amino acids. J was trimmed by 8 bases and V by 0 bases; bases with no gene match: 12. CDR3 residues: CASSLAPIRQGSEAFF. The CDR3, as DNA: TGTGCCAGCAGCTTAGCCCCAATAAGACAGGGTTCGGAAGCTTTCTTT.

The J gene is TRBJ2-7, the V gene TRBV3-1; 16 bases line up with TRBD2. The CDR3 has 18 residues. J lost 5 bases, V lost 3 bases, and 10 bases had no gene match. The germline V gene has CDR1 LGHDT and CDR2 YNNKEL (reference sequence). CDR3 amino acids: CASSHPGLAGGPVHEQYF. CDR3 nucleotide sequence: TGTGCCAGCAGCCACCCGGGACTAGCGGGAGGGCCGGTCCACGAGCAGTACTTC.

This clonotype showed up just a few times. V is TRBV20-1 and J is TRBJ2-5, with 9 positions matching TRBD1. The junction had 6 bases not matched to a gene; V was cut back by 0 bases and J by 1 base. The germline gives CDR1 DFQATT, CDR2 SNEGSKA (reference sequence). This CDR3 is built from 16 residues. Here the CDR3 reads CSARDWTGVSQETQYF. In nucleotides, the CDR3 is TGCAGTGCTAGAGATTGGACAGGGGTCTCCCAAGAGACCCAGTACTTC.

The chain employs TRBV4-3 and TRBJ2-7; 7 nucleotides align to TRBD2. The trim removed 4 bases at V and 1 base at J, leaving 13 bases unmatched. The CDR3 contains 17 residues. Germline values: CDR1 LGHNA, CDR2 YSLEER. CDR3 nucleotide sequence: TGCGCCAGCAGCCGAAGCTCCGGGGGAGGGAGTTCCTACGAGCAGTACTTC. Translated, it gives CASSRSSGGGSSYEQYF.

This chain links TRBV4-3 with TRBJ2-3; D unresolved. V shed 0 bases and J shed 2 bases, with 12 bases lying between them. This CDR3 is 16 amino acids long. The germline gives CDR1 LGHNA, CDR2 YSLEER. The CDR3 spells CASSQEMGSFTDTQYF. The CDR3 bases are TGCGCCAGCAGCCAAGAGATGGGCAGCTTCACAGATACGCAGTATTTT.

The V call is TRBV7-9, the J call TRBJ2-2; no clear D gene. V shed 5 bases and J shed 5 bases, with 6 bases lying between them. Germline V gene sequence: CDR1 SEHNR, CDR2 FQNEAQ (reference sequence). The CDR3 extends over 12 amino acids. The CDR3 DNA sequence: TGTGCCAGCAGCCCCGGGACCGGGGAGCTGTTTTTT. This codes for CASSPGTGELFF.

V usage is TRBV4-3 and J usage is TRBJ1-6; tentative D call: TRBD1 (5 bases). Trimming removed 0 bases from V and 6 bases from J, with 12 bases in between. The CDR3 spans 16 residues. Looked up from germline, CDR1 is LGHNA and CDR2 is YSLEER. The CDR3 nucleotides read TGCGCCAGCAGCCAAGATGCCGGGACTGCTAATTCACCCCTCCACTTT. It is translated as CASSQDAGTANSPLHF.

The rearrangement joins TRBV20-1 to TRBJ2-2, with D perhaps TRBD1 (6 bases). CDR1 and CDR2 from the germline V gene are DFQATT and SNEGSKA (reference sequence). V lost 6 bases to trimming and J lost 4 bases, with 12 bases between them. This CDR3 comprises 13 residues. The CDR3 coding sequence is TGCAGTGCAAAGGGACACATCACCGGGGAGCTGTTTTTT. Residues: CSAKGHITGELFF.

The rearrangement links TRBV7-3 to TRBJ2-7; D unclear. CDR1 and CDR2 from the germline V gene are SGHTA and FQGTGA. Between the trimmed V and J ends, which lost 0 bases and 0 bases, there was a span of 9 bases. The CDR3 totals 15 residues. The CDR3 nucleotides read TGTGCCAGCAGCTTAACCGGAATCTCCTCCTACGAGCAGTACTTC. Protein product: CASSLTGISSYEQYF.

This clonotype has a single count. The chain links TRBV20-1 to TRBJ1-1, with D maybe TRBD1 (5 bases). This CDR3 has 14 amino acids. Trimming stripped 6 bases from V and 0 bases from J, with 14 bases between. CDR1 DFQATT and CDR2 SNEGSKA come from the germline V gene (reference sequence). The CDR3 loop reads CSASGRGVNTEAFF. In nucleotides, the CDR3 is TGCAGTGCCTCTGGAAGAGGGGTGAACACTGAAGCTTTCTTT.

The chain couples TRBV24-1 to TRBJ2-1, with D possibly TRBD2 on 6 matching bases. The CDR3 is 14 residues long. Trimming pared 1 base from V and 14 bases from J, leaving 17 bases between. Germline CDR1 is KGHDR and CDR2 is SFDVKD. In nucleotides, the CDR3 is TGTGCCACCAGTGATTTCGAGGAGGGAAGCCGAAAGTTCTTC. It codes for CATSDFEEGSRKFF.